Detailed here is one T cell receptor (beta chain). This CDR3 region has 13 residues. The V gene lost 7 bases and the J gene lost 9 bases, with 19 bases spanning the gap. Germline CDR1 GTSNPN, CDR2 SVGIG (reference sequence). The data stem from a study of blood T cell repertoires in COVID-19. Study-wide background: Sites in the United States, Italy and Spain provided acute and convalescent COVID-19 samples.

Clones were sequenced by immunoSEQ multiplex PCR, and TCRdb holds only the in-frame ones, with some missing. The sample contains hundreds of thousands of clones, 88% of which appear only once. The sequenced sample consisted of PBMCs or T cells enriched from blood (not recorded which). This sequence joins TRBV30 and TRBJ2-1; TRBD2 is a possible D gene (7 bases). This TCR derives from a woman aged 30 to 39 who had recovered from COVID-19. This chain's CDR3 is CASEVGGALEQFF. The CDR3 DNA is TGTGCCTCCGAGGTAGGGGGGGCCCTTGAGCAGTTCTTC.